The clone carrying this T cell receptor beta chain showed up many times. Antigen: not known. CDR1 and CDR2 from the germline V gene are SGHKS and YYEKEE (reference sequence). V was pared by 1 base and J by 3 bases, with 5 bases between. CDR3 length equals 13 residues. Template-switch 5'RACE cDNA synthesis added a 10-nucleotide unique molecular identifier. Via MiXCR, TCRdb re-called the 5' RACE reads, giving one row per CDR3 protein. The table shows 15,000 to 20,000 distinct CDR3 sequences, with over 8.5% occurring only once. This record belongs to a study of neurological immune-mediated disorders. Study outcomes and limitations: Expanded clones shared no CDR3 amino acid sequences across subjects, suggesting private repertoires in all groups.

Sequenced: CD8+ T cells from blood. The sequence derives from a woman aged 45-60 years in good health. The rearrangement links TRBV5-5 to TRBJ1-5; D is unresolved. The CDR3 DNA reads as TGTGCCAGCAGCTTGTCCCACAATCAGCCCCAGCATTTT. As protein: CASSLSHNQPQHF. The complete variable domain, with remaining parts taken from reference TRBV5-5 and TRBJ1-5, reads DAGVTQSPTHLIKTRGQQVTLRCSPISGHKSVSWYQQVLGQGPQFIFQYYEKEERGRGNFPDRFSARQFPNYSSELNVNALLLGDSALYLCASSLSHNQPQHFGDGTRLSIL.